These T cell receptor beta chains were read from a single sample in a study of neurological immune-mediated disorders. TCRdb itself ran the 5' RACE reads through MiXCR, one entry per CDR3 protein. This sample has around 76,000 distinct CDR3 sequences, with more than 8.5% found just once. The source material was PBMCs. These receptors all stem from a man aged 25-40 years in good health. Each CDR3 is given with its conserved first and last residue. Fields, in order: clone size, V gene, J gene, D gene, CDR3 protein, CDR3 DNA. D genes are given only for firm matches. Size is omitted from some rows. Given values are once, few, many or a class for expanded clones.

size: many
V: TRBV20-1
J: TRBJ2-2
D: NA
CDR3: CSARPRVGTGELFF
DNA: TGCAGTGCCCGGCCCAGGGTAGGCACCGGGGAGCTGTTTTTT

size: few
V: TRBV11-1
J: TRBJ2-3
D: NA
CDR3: CASSLGVQGRGGYEQYF
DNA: TGTGCCAGCAGCTTAGGGGTTCAAGGACGCGGAGGGTACGAGCAGTATTTT

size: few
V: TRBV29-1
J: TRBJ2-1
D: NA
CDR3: CSVQGMEDEQFF
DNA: TGCAGCGTTCAGGGGATGGAAGATGAGCAGTTCTTC

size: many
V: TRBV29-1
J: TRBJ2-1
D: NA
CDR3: CSVFLTTYEGEQFF
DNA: TGCAGCGTTTTTCTCACCACCTACGAAGGTGAGCAGTTCTTC

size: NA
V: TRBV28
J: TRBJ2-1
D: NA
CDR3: CVSSLTGAFNNEQFF
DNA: TGCGTCAGCAGCTTAACGGGGGCATTTAACAATGAGCAGTTCTTC

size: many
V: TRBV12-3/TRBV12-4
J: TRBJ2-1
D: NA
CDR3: CASSPEWGHEQFF
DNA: TGTGCCAGCAGCCCCGAGTGGGGCCATGAGCAGTTCTTC

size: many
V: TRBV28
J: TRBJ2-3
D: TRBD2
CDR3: CASNSPQAGGTVTQYF
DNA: TGTGCCAGCAATTCGCCTCAAGCGGGAGGTACAGTTACGCAGTATTTT

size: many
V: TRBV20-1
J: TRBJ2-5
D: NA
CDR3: CSARDAGSGTQETQYF
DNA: TGCAGTGCTAGAGATGCCGGTTCAGGGACCCAAGAGACCCAGTACTTC

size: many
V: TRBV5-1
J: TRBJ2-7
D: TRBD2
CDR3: CASSLSSGGEQYF
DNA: TGCGCCAGCAGCTTGTCCTCGGGAGGTGAGCAGTACTTC

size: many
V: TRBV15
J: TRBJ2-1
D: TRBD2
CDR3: CATSRDWGASGRRGEQFF
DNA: TGTGCCACCAGCAGAGATTGGGGTGCTAGCGGCCGGAGAGGTGAGCAGTTCTTC

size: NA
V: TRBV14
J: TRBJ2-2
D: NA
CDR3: CASSQSRQDHTGELFF
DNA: TGTGCCAGCAGCCAGTCGAGACAGGATCACACCGGGGAGCTGTTTTTT

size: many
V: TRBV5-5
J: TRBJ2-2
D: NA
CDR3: CASTSRLGDTGELFF
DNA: TGTGCCAGCACCTCACGGTTGGGGGACACCGGGGAGCTGTTTTTT

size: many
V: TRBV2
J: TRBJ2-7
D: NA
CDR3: CASSFKTGSNEQYF
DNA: TGTGCCAGCAGTTTCAAGACGGGTTCGAACGAGCAGTACTTC

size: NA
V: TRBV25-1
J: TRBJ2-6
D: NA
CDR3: CASSETFTRYSGANVLTF
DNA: TGTGCCAGCAGTGAAACCTTCACCCGCTACTCTGGGGCCAACGTCCTGACTTTC

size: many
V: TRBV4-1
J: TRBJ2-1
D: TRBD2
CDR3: CASSPGALAGVVEQFF
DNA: TGCGCCAGCAGCCCAGGGGCACTAGCGGGAGTAGTTGAGCAGTTCTTC

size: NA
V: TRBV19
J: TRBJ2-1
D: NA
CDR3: CASSSQHDLYNEQFF
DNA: TGTGCCAGTAGTAGCCAACATGATCTCTACAATGAGCAGTTCTTC

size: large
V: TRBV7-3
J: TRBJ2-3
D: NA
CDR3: CASSSVVGTDTQYF
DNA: TGTGCCAGCAGCTCCGTGGTGGGCACAGATACGCAGTATTTT

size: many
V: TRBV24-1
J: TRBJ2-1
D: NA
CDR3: CATSDLNEQFF
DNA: TGTGCCACCAGTGATTTGAATGAGCAGTTCTTC

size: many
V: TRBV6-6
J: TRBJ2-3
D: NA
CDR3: CASSYSTTDTQYF
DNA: TGTGCCAGCAGTTACTCGACTACAGATACGCAGTATTTT

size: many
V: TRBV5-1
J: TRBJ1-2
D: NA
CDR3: CASSLAVVESNYGYTF
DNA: TGCGCCAGCAGCTTGGCCGTCGTTGAGTCTAACTATGGCTACACCTTC

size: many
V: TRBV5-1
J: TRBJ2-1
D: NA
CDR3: CASRATGSSYNEQFF
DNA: TGCGCCAGCAGAGCAACAGGGAGCTCCTACAATGAGCAGTTCTTC

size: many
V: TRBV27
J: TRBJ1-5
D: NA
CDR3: CASTKFGAYSNQPQHF
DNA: TGTGCCAGCACAAAATTCGGGGCCTATAGCAATCAGCCCCAGCATTTT

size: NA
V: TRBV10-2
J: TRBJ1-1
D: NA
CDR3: CASSEAVMNTEAFF
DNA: TGCGCCAGCAGTGAAGCAGTTATGAACACTGAAGCTTTCTTT

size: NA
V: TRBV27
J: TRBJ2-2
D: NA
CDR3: CASSPRQFNTGELFF
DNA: TGTGCCAGCAGCCCTAGACAGTTTAACACCGGGGAGCTGTTTTTT

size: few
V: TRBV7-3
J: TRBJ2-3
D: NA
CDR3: CASSRGVRSGTDTQYF
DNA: TGTGCCAGCAGCCGAGGGGTCAGGTCCGGCACAGATACGCAGTATTTT